Included here is one TCR beta chain sequence, with context. Per the original methods: Using reference gene primer amplification, nucleated cell counts were estimated. Profiling relied on immunoSEQ multiplex PCR, and the TCRdb table lists in-frame clones only, not all of them. V and J calls and clone size are given by that table; D and trimming were obtained from the DNA. The sample holds about 200,000 clones, about 84% seen once. This entry is derived from a study of blood T cell repertoires in COVID-19. About the study: Specimens from acute and convalescent COVID-19 originated in the United States, Italy and Spain. Sources were T cells, B-cell-depleted T cells, or PBMCs; the material itself was cDNA or gDNA.

CDR3 length: 13 amino acids. Germline CDR1 reads SGHAT; CDR2 reads FQDESV (reference sequence). V was pared by 1 base and J by 9 bases, with 11 bases between. This chain links TRBV11-1 with TRBJ2-3; D is uncertain. This receptor was obtained from a man aged 35 to 55 with acute COVID-19. The sequenced material came from PBMCs or T cells enriched from blood (not recorded which). CDR3 amino acids: CASSLGAPRTQYF. In nucleotides, the CDR3 is TGTGCCAGCAGCTTAGGGGCACCCAGGACGCAGTATTTT.